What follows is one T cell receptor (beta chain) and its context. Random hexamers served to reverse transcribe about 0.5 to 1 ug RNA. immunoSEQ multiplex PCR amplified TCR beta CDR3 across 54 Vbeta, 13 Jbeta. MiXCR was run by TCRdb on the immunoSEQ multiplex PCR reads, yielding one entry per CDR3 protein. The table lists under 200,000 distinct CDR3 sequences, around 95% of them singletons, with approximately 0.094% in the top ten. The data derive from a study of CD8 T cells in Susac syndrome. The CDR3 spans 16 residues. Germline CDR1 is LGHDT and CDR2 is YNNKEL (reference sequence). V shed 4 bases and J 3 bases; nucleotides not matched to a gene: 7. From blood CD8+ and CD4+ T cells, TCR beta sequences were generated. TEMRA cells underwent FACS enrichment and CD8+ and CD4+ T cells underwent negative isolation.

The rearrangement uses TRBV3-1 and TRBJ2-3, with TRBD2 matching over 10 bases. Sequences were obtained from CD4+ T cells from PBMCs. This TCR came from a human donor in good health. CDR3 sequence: CASSLRTSGGTDTQYF. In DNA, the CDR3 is TGTGCCAGCAGCCTTAGGACTAGCGGCGGAACAGATACGCAGTATTTT.